A single TCR beta chain is shown here with its context. The data stem from a study of cytomegalovirus exposure and HLA in healthy donors. PCR was performed using 60 Vbeta and 13 Jbeta primers. Some clones are missing from TCRdb's copy, which holds only in-frame ones; the method was immunoSEQ multiplex PCR. The sample has about 76,000 clones, about 80% seen once. This clonotype originated in a man aged 30 to 45 in good health and CMV-seronegative. The sample comprised PBMCs.

The CDR3 DNA reads TGCGCCAGCGGGACAGTGGGGTTAGAAAAACTGTTTTTT. Amino acid sequence: CASGTVGLEKLFF. The gene calls are TRBV4-3 and TRBJ1-4; TRBD1 aligns across 7 bases. Germline V lookup: CDR1 LGHNA, CDR2 YSLEER. The CDR3 is made up of 13 amino acids. With 8 bases clipped from V and 8 bases from J, the junction kept 8 bases outside the gene matches.